Listed below are T cell receptor beta chains from one sample, sequenced in a study of cytomegalovirus exposure and HLA in healthy donors. Method: immunoSEQ multiplex PCR; TCRdb's copy keeps in-frame clones and lacks some. The sample includes roughly 170,000 clones, over 70% of them seen just once. The material sequenced was PBMCs. These receptors were obtained from a woman aged 25-40 years in good health and CMV-seropositive. Each CDR3 is given with its conserved first and last residue. Each record gives: J gene, clone size, V gene, D gene, CDR3 DNA, CDR3 protein. A D gene is named only where the DNA matches it firmly. Clone size is not always given. Where it is, it says once, few, many or a class for expanded clones.

>TRBJ2-3|.|TRBV4-2|.
TGTGCCAGCAGCCAAGATAGCCCTAGCGGCACAGATACGCAGTATTTT
CASSQDSPSGTDTQYF
>TRBJ1-1|.|TRBV12-5|.
TGTGCTAGTGGTTCAGACCGGGGGACTGAAGCTTTCTTT
CASGSDRGTEAFF
>TRBJ2-1|few|TRBV6-5|.
TGTGCCAGCAGTCTATACTCCTACAATGAGCAGTTCTTC
CASSLYSYNEQFF
>TRBJ2-7|.|TRBV6-5|TRBD2
TGTGCCAGTAGACCTAGCGGGAGGCCGACCTACGAGCAGTACTTC
CASRPSGRPTYEQYF
>TRBJ2-1|.|TRBV21-1|.
TGTGCCAGCAGCCCAACCGGGACAGCCTACAATGAGCAGTTCTTC
CASSPTGTAYNEQFF
>TRBJ2-2|once|TRBV9|TRBD1
TGTGCCAGCAGCGCCGGGACAGGGCAACTCAGCGGGGAGCTGTTTTTT
CASSAGTGQLSGELFF
>TRBJ2-1|few|TRBV20-1|.
TGCAGTGCTGTGCTGGCCCATGAGCAGTTCTTC
CSAVLAHEQFF
>TRBJ1-2|once|TRBV30|.
TGTGCCTGGAGTGTAGACTATGCATTTTATGGCTACACCTTC
CAWSVDYAFYGYTF
>TRBJ1-1|.|TRBV6-5|.
TGTGCCAGCAGTTACTCGATACGGTTGAACACTGAAGCTTTCTTT
CASSYSIRLNTEAFF
>TRBJ1-1|.|TRBV6-5|.
TGTGCCAGCAGTTACTCGGCAGGGATGAACACTGAAGCTTTCTTT
CASSYSAGMNTEAFF
>TRBJ2-3|.|TRBV30|TRBD1
TGTGCCCGATCCGGGACAGGCCAAGCAATTACGCAGTATTTT
CARSGTGQAITQYF
>TRBJ1-5|.|TRBV6-6|.
TGTGCCAGCACCCAGGAACAGGGACCGCGGCCCCAGCATTTT
CASTQEQGPRPQHF
>TRBJ1-4|.|TRBV27|.
TGTGCCAGCAGTTCCCACAGGGATTATAATGAAAAACTGTTTTTT
CASSSHRDYNEKLFF
>TRBJ2-1|.|TRBV28|TRBD1
TGTGCCAGCATCACCCGGACAGGGGTCTACAATGAGCAGTTCTTC
CASITRTGVYNEQFF
>TRBJ2-7|.|TRBV19|TRBD2
TGTGCCAGTAGTACGAGGACTAGCGGGATCTACGAGCAGTACTTC
CASSTRTSGIYEQYF
>TRBJ1-5|.|TRBV10-3|TRBD1
TGTGCCATCAGCCCCGGGACAGGGAGCAATCAGCCCCAGCATTTT
CAISPGTGSNQPQHF
>TRBJ2-7|.|TRBV7-9|TRBD2
TGTGCCAGCAGCTTAGGACTAGCGGGAGCCATCTACGAGCAGTACTTC
CASSLGLAGAIYEQYF
>TRBJ2-2|.|TRBV7-3|.
TGTGCCAGCAGCTTAAGTGAGGGGGAGCTGTTTTTT
CASSLSEGELFF
>TRBJ2-3|once|TRBV11-3|.
TGTGCCAGCAGCCGCCGCGGAGGGGGCACAGATACGCAGTATTTT
CASSRRGGGTDTQYF
>TRBJ2-3|few|TRBV7-9|TRBD1
TGTGCCAGCAGCTTGGACAGGGAGATAGATACGCAGTATTTT
CASSLDREIDTQYF
>TRBJ2-1|.|TRBV28|.
TGTGCCAGCAGTTTGAGGGCGAAGGGAGGGGGTGAGCAGTTCTTC
CASSLRAKGGGEQFF
>TRBJ1-5|few|TRBV5-6|.
TGTGCCAGCACCACTCGTCTCGGGGTTAGCAATCAGCCCCAGCATTTT
CASTTRLGVSNQPQHF
>TRBJ2-6|.|TRBV27|.
TGTGCCAGCAGGGACAGTGCCGCTGGGGCCAACGTCCTGACTTTC
CASRDSAAGANVLTF
>TRBJ1-3|once|TRBV6-6|TRBD1
TGTGCCAGCAGTGGGCAGGGGGCGTCTGGAAACACCATATATTTT
CASSGQGASGNTIYF
>TRBJ2-7|once|TRBV11-3|.
TGTGCCAGCAGCCCCGGGGGTAGCGGCTACGAGCAGTACTTC
CASSPGGSGYEQYF